What follows are 15 T cell receptor beta chains derived from one specimen sequenced in a study of breast tumors, draining lymph nodes, adjacent tissues. Using its own MiXCR run on the multiplex PCR reads, TCRdb lists one record per CDR3 protein. The table records 100,000 or so distinct CDR3 sequences, 21% of them present only once. Breast cancer patients provided tissue from their axillary draining lymph nodes. Sequencing was done on a sample of axillary lymph node tissue. Receptor source: a female donor with breast cancer. Some clones in this sample may be carry-over from other donors' samples.

There are a few counts of this clonotype. CDR3 region: CASSRTGTGIAKNIQYF. In DNA, the CDR3 is TGTGCCAGCAGTAGGACCGGGACGGGGATAGCCAAAAACATTCAGTACTTC. The V and J genes are TRBV6-6 and TRBJ2-4; D may correspond to TRBD1 or TRBD2 (5 bases each). Trimming removed 5 bases from V and 0 bases from J, with 17 bases in between. Germline V CDR1 and CDR2: MNHNY, SVGAGI (reference sequence). This CDR3 has 17 amino acids.

This clonotype was counted ten times or more. The chain has TRBV29-1 and TRBJ1-4; 12 bases are shared with TRBD1. V was clipped by 5 bases and J by 3 bases; unmatched bases: 13. The CDR3 is made up of 18 amino acids. CDR1 and CDR2 from the germline V gene are SQVTM and ANQGSEA. This CDR3 is CSVMPTRGQGAANEKLFF. The CDR3 coding sequence is TGCAGCGTTATGCCGACTAGGGGACAGGGGGCGGCTAATGAAAAACTGTTTTTT.

Turning to this clonotype: One base away lies a much larger clone, so this may be a sequencing read error. The chain combines TRBV4-1 with TRBJ1-4; possibly TRBD1 for D (6 bases). CDR1 is MGHRA and CDR2 is YSYEKL in the germline V gene. Trimming removed 4 bases from V and 0 bases from J, with 9 bases in between. The CDR3 consists of 15 residues. This CDR3 reads CASSRTAATNEKLFF. In nucleotides, the CDR3 is TGCGCCAGCAGCCGGACAGCTGCAACTAATGAAAAACTGTTTTTT.

This clonotype was found a few times. This sequence joins TRBV30 and TRBJ2-3; no firm D call. The CDR3 runs to 12 residues. Germline V gives CDR1 GTSNPN, CDR2 SVGIG (reference sequence). With 5 bases removed from V and 3 bases from J, the gap between germline ends came to 9 bases. CDR3 amino acids: CAWEGLTDTQYF. The DNA for the CDR3 is TGTGCCTGGGAAGGTTTAACAGATACGCAGTATTTT.

As for this clonotype: A read error may explain this, as a much larger clone is one base away. The conserved phenylalanine or tryptophan is not found at the CDR3 terminus, so this likely reflects a read error. This sequence joins TRBV11-2 and TRBJ1-2; D remains ambiguous. The length of the CDR3 is 12 residues. The V end lost 5 bases, the J end lost 7 bases, and 11 bases lay between the germline ends. CDR1 is SGHAT, CDR2 FQNNGV, per germline. The CDR3 loop reads CASSMRFRGYTL. CDR3 nucleotides: TGTGCCAGCAGCATGCGGTTTCGTGGCTACACCCTC.

At least ten counts were recorded for this clonotype. The V call is TRBV7-9, the J call TRBJ2-3; D is unclear. The germline CDR1 and CDR2 sequences are SEHNR and FQNEAQ (reference sequence). V gave up 5 bases and J gave up 0 bases, with 33 bases separating them. This CDR3 has 22 amino acids. CDR3 sequence reads: CASSPKVHLNSVLLSSTDTQYF. CDR3 nucleotide sequence: TGTGCCAGCAGCCCAAAGGTCCATCTAAACAGCGTTCTCTTATCTAGCACAGATACGCAGTATTTT.

In this sample, this clonotype turned up many times. The V call is TRBV19, the J call TRBJ2-1, with 10 bases matching TRBD2. The V gene's germline CDR1 is LNHDA and CDR2 SQIVND (reference sequence). With 7 bases clipped from V and 2 bases from J, the junction kept 2 bases outside the gene matches. This CDR3 has 14 amino acids. CDR3 nucleotide sequence: TGTGCCAGTAATAGCGGGGGGACCTACAATGAGCAGTTCTTC. The encoded protein is CASNSGGTYNEQFF.

Remarks on this clonotype: This may come from a read error, since a much larger clone is one base off. Likely a read error: the CDR3 ends without its conserved phenylalanine or tryptophan. The genes are TRBV6-5 and TRBJ1-3, with D tentatively TRBD1 (6 bases). Germline assignment: CDR1 MNHEY and CDR2 SVGAGI. The CDR3 runs to 14 residues. V gave up 10 bases and J gave up 0 bases, with 13 bases separating them. The CDR3 spells CAIRQEASGNTIYL. DNA for the CDR3: TGTGCCATCCGACAGGAAGCCTCTGGAAACACCATATATCTT.

This clonotype was seen many times. The CDR3 region has the DNA TGTGCCGCGGGACAGGGCCCATCACCCCTCCACTTT. Encoded protein: CAAGQGPSPLHF. V is TRBV19 and J is TRBJ1-6; 9 bases are shared with TRBD1. Unmatched junction bases numbered 6, after V lost 11 bases and J lost 10 bases. Germline assignment: CDR1 LNHDA and CDR2 SQIVND (reference sequence). CDR3 length: 12 residues.

This clonotype showed up just a few times. This sequence joins TRBV4-1 and TRBJ2-3, with TRBD2 matching 7 bases. The CDR3 is made up of 19 amino acids. Germline V gives CDR1 MGHRA, CDR2 YSYEKL. V shed 2 bases, J shed 10 bases, and the junction held 24 bases outside the gene matches. CDR3 amino acids: CASSQRAGWGGNNGRSQYF. In DNA, the CDR3 is TGCGCCAGCAGCCAAAGGGCTGGGTGGGGGGGAAACAATGGCCGTTCGCAGTATTTT.

The chain has TRBV5-4 and TRBJ1-6, with 7 bases identical to TRBD1. V gave up 4 bases and J gave up 10 bases; unmatched junction bases: 14. The CDR3 loop spans 16 amino acids. Germline loops: CDR1 SGHNT, CDR2 YYREEE (reference sequence). As DNA, the CDR3 is TGTGCCAGCAGCACGGGACAGAGAATGCCAGGATCACCCCTCCACTTT. This encodes CASSTGQRMPGSPLHF.

This clonotype was observed at least ten times. V gene TRBV4-2 combines with J gene TRBJ1-4, with 7 bases matching TRBD1. The CDR3 runs 14 residues. The trim removed 4 bases at V and 5 bases at J, leaving 4 bases unmatched. Germline CDR1 is LGHNA and CDR2 is YNFKEQ. The CDR3 sequence: CASSPQTGNEKLFF. CDR3 bases: TGTGCCAGCAGCCCCCAGACAGGGAATGAAAAACTGTTTTTT.

In this sample, this clonotype turned up a few times. J is TRBJ2-4 and V is TRBV7-2; the match to TRBD1 covers 8 bases. CDR1 SGHTA and CDR2 FQGNSA come from the germline V gene. The CDR3 covers 20 residues. Germline trimming cut 1 base from V and 3 bases from J; bases unmatched to any gene: 17. CDR3 region: CASSLGRTGRGLTLKNIQYF. The CDR3 coding sequence is TGTGCCAGCAGCTTAGGGCGGACTGGCAGGGGGCTAACCCTCAAAAACATTCAGTACTTC.

This clonotype was observed a handful of times. A much more abundant neighbour one base away suggests this may be a read error. V and J are TRBV5-1 and TRBJ1-2; D perhaps matches TRBD1 (6 bases). CDR3 length equals 13 residues. Germline values: CDR1 SGHRS, CDR2 YFSETQ. The germline V and J ends were trimmed by 5 bases and 4 bases, with 12 bases remaining between them. The CDR3 nucleotides read TGCGCCAGCAGGACGGGGGGCAGCTATGGCTACACCTTC. Protein sequence: CASRTGGSYGYTF.

The rearrangement joins TRBV18 to TRBJ1-5; 7 nucleotides agree with TRBD1. CDR1 is KGHSH, CDR2 LQKENI, per germline. V lost 2 bases to trimming and J lost 4 bases; unmatched junction nucleotides: 5. This CDR3 contains 15 residues. The CDR3 here is CASSPGGRGNQPQHF. CDR3 coding DNA: TGTGCCAGCTCACCAGGCGGCAGGGGGAATCAGCCCCAGCATTTT.